The 25 T cell receptor beta chains given below trace back to one sample, sequenced in a study of blood T cell repertoires in COVID-19. Sequencing was performed with immunoSEQ multiplex PCR; in TCRdb, only in-frame clones are kept and a portion is missing. The sample has 200,000 to 250,000 clones, 70% to 85% seen once. What was sequenced was peripheral blood. All receptors derive from a woman in her 40s with active or convalescent COVID-19.

This clone was picked up a small number of times. The chain joins TRBV5-1 to TRBJ1-2; 7 bases match TRBD1. The CDR3 has 16 residues. Trimming at V came to 2 bases and at J to 7 bases, leaving 14 bases not matched to a gene. Germline CDR1 is SGHRS and CDR2 is YFSETQ. The CDR3 nucleotides read TGCGCCAGCAGCTTCTACGAGGGGGCGCCCCGAGGTGGCTACACCTTC. Translation gives CASSFYEGAPRGGYTF.

This chain links TRBV2 with TRBJ1-2, with D possibly matching TRBD1 (5 bases). V lost 5 bases, J lost 7 bases, and 14 bases lay in between. CDR3 length: 13 amino acids. Germline V gives CDR1 SNHLY, CDR2 FYNNEI. The CDR3 sequence is CASSRLRRGGYTF. As DNA, the CDR3 is TGTGCCAGCAGTCGACTCCGGAGGGGTGGCTACACCTTC.

This clone has ten or more counts. The chain joins TRBV20-1 to TRBJ2-5, with unresolved D. This CDR3 has 11 amino acids. V lost 5 bases and J lost 4, with 8 bases in between. Germline assignment: CDR1 DFQATT and CDR2 SNEGSKA (reference sequence). CDR3 coding DNA: TGCAGTGCTGCGCGGCTAGAGACCCAGTACTTC. Amino acids: CSAARLETQYF.

V usage is TRBV15 and J usage is TRBJ2-4, with 8 bases identical to TRBD2. This CDR3 is built from 15 residues. CDR1 is LNHNV and CDR2 is YYDKDF in the germline V gene (reference sequence). The ends lost 0 bases at V and 6 bases at J; junction bases unmatched: 4. The CDR3 here is CATSRDMSGGNIQYF. In DNA, the CDR3 is TGTGCCACCAGCAGAGATATGAGCGGGGGAAACATTCAGTACTTC.

This sequence joins TRBV28 and TRBJ1-4, with 9 bases that match TRBD1. With 5 bases clipped from V and 4 bases from J, the junction kept 2 bases outside the gene matches. The germline gives CDR1 MDHEN, CDR2 SYDVKM. The CDR3 extends over 14 amino acids. The CDR3 region has the DNA TGTGCCAGCAGTCGGACAGGGGTTAATGAAAAACTGTTTTTT. This sequence encodes CASSRTGVNEKLFF.

CDR3 loop: CASSQTGGSSNQPQHF. Written as DNA, the CDR3 is TGCGCCAGCAGCCAAACAGGGGGCTCGAGCAATCAGCCCCAGCATTTT. The genes are TRBV4-1 and TRBJ1-5; TRBD1 aligns across 9 bases. CDR3 size: 16 residues. Germline-derived CDR1 and CDR2 are MGHRA and YSYEKL. After removal of 2 bases from V and 1 base from J, the junction contained 3 bases not matched to a gene.

The J gene is TRBJ1-1, the V gene TRBV28; TRBD1 agrees at 7 bases. V shed 6 bases and J 6 bases; nucleotides not matched to a gene: 10. The CDR3 consists of 14 residues. Germline CDR1 is MDHEN and CDR2 is SYDVKM. Here the CDR3 reads CASSHRGVGPEAFF. In DNA form, the CDR3 reads TGTGCCAGCAGCCACAGGGGAGTTGGACCTGAAGCTTTCTTT.

The chain uses TRBV5-1 and TRBJ1-4; maybe TRBD1 (6 bases). V lost 5 bases and J lost 6, with 17 bases in between. CDR1 SGHRS and CDR2 YFSETQ come from the germline V gene. The CDR3 is made up of 15 amino acids. The CDR3 sequence is CASRMGGTPDEKLFF. CDR3 nucleotides: TGCGCCAGCAGAATGGGGGGGACACCGGATGAAAAACTGTTTTTT.

The rearrangement uses TRBV2 and TRBJ1-4; no firm D call. Germline CDR1 SNHLY, CDR2 FYNNEI. V lost 6 bases to trimming and J lost 8 bases, with 22 bases between them. The CDR3 is 16 amino acids. The CDR3 here is CASSETPGGGREKLFF. In DNA, the CDR3 is TGTGCCAGCAGCGAGACCCCAGGAGGAGGAAGGGAAAAACTGTTTTTT.

The rearrangement joins TRBV5-1 to TRBJ1-1, with 9 positions matching TRBD1. Germline loops: CDR1 SGHRS, CDR2 YFSETQ. CDR3 length equals 14 residues. V shed 3 bases, J shed 7 bases, and the junction held 7 bases outside the gene matches. Here the CDR3 reads CASSWTRQGGEAFF. CDR3 coding DNA: TGCGCCAGCAGCTGGACACGACAGGGGGGTGAAGCTTTCTTT.

This clone was seen many times. V gene TRBV27 combines with J gene TRBJ1-1; D is perhaps TRBD1 (6 bases). There are 16 residues in the CDR3. V lost 2 bases, J lost 5 bases, and 18 bases lay in between. Germline V gene data show CDR1 as MNHEY and CDR2 as SMNVEV (reference sequence). CDR3 amino acids: CASSLRTGRVGTEAFF. CDR3 in DNA: TGTGCCAGCAGTTTACGTACAGGGAGGGTTGGTACTGAAGCTTTCTTT.

In this sample, this clone turned up a few times. This rearrangement joins TRBV5-6 to TRBJ1-3; unclear D gene. Trimming left V 2 bases short and J 0 bases short, with 9 bases between. CDR1 is SGHDT, CDR2 YYEEEE, per germline. The CDR3 spans 15 residues. CDR3 protein: CASSFAVSSGNTIYF. In DNA, the CDR3 is TGTGCCAGCAGCTTCGCGGTGAGCTCTGGAAACACCATATATTTT. The whole variable domain, remainder taken from reference TRBV5-6 and TRBJ1-3, is DAGVTQSPTHLIKTRGQQVTLRCSPKSGHDTVSWYQQALGQGPQFIFQYYEEEERQRGNFPDRFSGHQFPNYSSELNVNALLLGDSALYLCASSFAVSSGNTIYFGEGSWLTVV.

This chain connects TRBV27 to TRBJ1-1; TRBD1 aligns across 8 bases. The CDR3 consists of 14 residues. Germline CDR1 is MNHEY and CDR2 is SMNVEV (reference sequence). V gave up 4 bases and J gave up 6 bases; unmatched junction bases: 7. The CDR3 nucleotides are TGTGCCAGCAGTTCAGGGGGCCGAGGCCCTGAAGCTTTCTTT. This gives the protein CASSSGGRGPEAFF.

The chain recombines TRBV5-4 with TRBJ1-2, with TRBD1 matching 7 bases. V shed 4 bases and J 7 bases; nucleotides not matched to a gene: 7. This CDR3 has 13 residues. The germline gives CDR1 SGHNT, CDR2 YYREEE (reference sequence). Here the CDR3 DNA reads TGTGCCAGCAGCCGACAGGGTATCTCTGGCTACACCTTC. Amino acids: CASSRQGISGYTF.

This clone appeared a single time. The chain is built from TRBV23-1 and TRBJ1-5, with D hard to call. TRBV23-1 is an open reading frame, and its role is uncertain. The CDR3 covers 17 residues. The V gene lost 3 bases and the J gene lost 0 bases, with 15 bases spanning the gap. CDR3 in amino acids: CASSHQAVFHSNQPQHF. CDR3 sequence (DNA): TGCGCCAGCAGTCACCAGGCCGTGTTTCATAGCAATCAGCCCCAGCATTTT.

The table lists this clone with a count of one. The chain recombines TRBV10-3 with TRBJ2-7; the match to TRBD1 covers 10 bases. This CDR3 region has 15 residues. Germline lookup yields CDR1 ENHRY and CDR2 SYGVKD. Trimming cost V 2 bases and J 6 bases; bases outside gene matches: 7. CDR3 DNA sequence: TGTGCCATCAGTGAGATCCGGGACAGGGGAGGCGAGCAGTACTTC. Translation: CAISEIRDRGGEQYF.

The rearrangement joins TRBV28 to TRBJ2-1; 7 bases align to TRBD1. The ends lost 6 bases at V and 6 bases at J; junction bases unmatched: 5. This CDR3 contains 13 residues. Germline loops: CDR1 MDHEN, CDR2 SYDVKM. CDR3 DNA sequence: TGTGCCAGCAGCTCTACAGGGGCCAATGAGCAGTTCTTC. Translating gives CASSSTGANEQFF. Supplemented by reference TRBV28 and TRBJ2-1, the full variable domain reads DVKVTQSSRYLVKRTGEKVFLECVQDMDHENMFWYRQDPGLGLRLIYFSYDVKMKEKGDIPEGYSVSREKKERFSLILESASTNQTSMYLCASSSTGANEQFFGPGTRLTVL.

This clone appeared once. DNA of the CDR3: TGTGCCAGCAGTTACGCAGATTGGGCCAATGAGCAGTTCTTC. Translating gives CASSYADWANEQFF. The chain couples TRBV6-2 or TRBV6-3 to TRBJ2-1, with D unresolved. V was cut by 2 bases and J by 6 bases, with 11 bases left in between. The CDR3 spans 14 residues. CDR1 and CDR2 (germline): MNHEY, SVGEGT.

This clone came up many times. The V call is TRBV7-2, the J call TRBJ1-2; D not certain. CDR3 length: 15 residues. Germline-derived CDR1 and CDR2 are SGHTA and FQGNSA. The germline V and J ends were trimmed by 4 bases and 2 bases, with 14 bases remaining between them. The CDR3 region has the DNA TGTGCCAGCAGCTCACCGTCGACAAGGAACTATGGCTACACCTTC. Amino acids: CASSSPSTRNYGYTF.

Many counts were recorded for this clone. The gene calls are TRBV5-5 and TRBJ1-3; 8 bases are a match to TRBD1. Germline CDR1 SGHKS, CDR2 YYEKEE (reference sequence). V shed 10 bases, J shed 3 bases, and the junction held 9 bases outside the gene matches. The CDR3 is made up of 14 amino acids. CDR3 sequence (DNA): TGTGCCTCGACTGAGACAGGGGTTGGAAACACCATATATTTT. Its translation is CASTETGVGNTIYF. The whole variable domain, remainder taken from reference TRBV5-5 and TRBJ1-3, is DAGVTQSPTHLIKTRGQQVTLRCSPISGHKSVSWYQQVLGQGPQFIFQYYEKEERGRGNFPDRFSARQFPNYSSELNVNALLLGDSALYLCASTETGVGNTIYFGEGSWLTVV.

V and J are TRBV5-4 and TRBJ2-7; D possibly corresponds to TRBD1 (6 bases). From germline, CDR1 is SGHNT and CDR2 YYREEE (reference sequence). The V and J ends lost 2 bases and 7 bases respectively, with 13 bases between them. CDR3 size: 13 residues. In nucleotides, the CDR3 is TGTGCCAGCAGCTTACAGGGCATCAAGGAGCAGTACTTC. Amino acid sequence: CASSLQGIKEQYF.

This chain links TRBV19 with TRBJ1-1; no definite D call. The CDR3 length is 14 residues. V was cut by 7 bases and J by 1 base, with 13 bases left in between. Per germline, CDR1 LNHDA and CDR2 SQIVND (reference sequence). CDR3 sequence (DNA): TGTGCCAGTACCCAAGGGAGACGGAACACTGAAGCTTTCTTT. Residues: CASTQGRRNTEAFF.

This chain links TRBV5-5 with TRBJ1-3; a possible D gene is TRBD1 (6 bases). The V and J ends lost 0 bases and 2 bases respectively, with 15 bases between them. CDR1 SGHKS and CDR2 YYEKEE come from the germline V gene (reference sequence). The CDR3 is 17 amino acids. CDR3 in DNA: TGTGCCAGCAGCTTGGCTCCTACCACAGGGACTGGAAACACCATATATTTT. Its protein is CASSLAPTTGTGNTIYF.

CDR3 coding DNA: TGCGCCAGCAGCTTCGACAGTAACTATGGCTACACCTTC. This codes for CASSFDSNYGYTF. The J gene is TRBJ1-2, the V gene TRBV5-1; a possible D gene is TRBD1 (5 bases). With 2 bases removed from V and 1 base from J, the gap between germline ends came to 6 bases. CDR1 is SGHRS and CDR2 is YFSETQ in the germline V gene. This CDR3 contains 13 residues.

This rearrangement joins TRBV7-9 to TRBJ1-1; 9 positions agree with TRBD1. Germline V gene sequence: CDR1 SEHNR, CDR2 FQNEAQ (reference sequence). The length of the CDR3 is 15 residues. V trimming: 5 bases; J trimming: 1 base; junction bases outside the gene matches: 5. This CDR3 is CASSPNRGPNTEAFF. The DNA for the CDR3 is TGTGCCAGCAGCCCTAACAGGGGGCCGAACACTGAAGCTTTCTTT. Complete variable domain (other parts from reference TRBV7-9 and TRBJ1-1): DTGVSQNPRHKITKRGQNVTFRCDPISEHNRLYWYRQTLGQGPEFLTYFQNEAQLEKSRLLSDRFSAERPKGSFSTLEIQRTEQGDSAMYLCASSPNRGPNTEAFFGQGTRLTVV.